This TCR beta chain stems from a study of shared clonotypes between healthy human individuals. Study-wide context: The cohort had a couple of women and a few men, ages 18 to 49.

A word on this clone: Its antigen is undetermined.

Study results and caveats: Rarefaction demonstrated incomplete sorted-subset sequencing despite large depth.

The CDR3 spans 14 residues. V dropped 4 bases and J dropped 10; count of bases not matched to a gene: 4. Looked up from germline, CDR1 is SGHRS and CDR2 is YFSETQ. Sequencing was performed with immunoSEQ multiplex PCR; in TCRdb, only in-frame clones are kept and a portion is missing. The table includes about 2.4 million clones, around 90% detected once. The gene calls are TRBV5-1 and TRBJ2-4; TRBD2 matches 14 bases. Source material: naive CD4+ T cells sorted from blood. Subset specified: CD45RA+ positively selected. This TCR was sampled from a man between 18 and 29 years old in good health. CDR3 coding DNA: TGCGCCAGCAGCACGGGACTAGCGGGGGAGATTCAGTACTTC. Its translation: CASSTGLAGEIQYF.